These T cell receptor beta chains were read from a single sample in a study of T cell responses to AZD1222 COVID-19 vaccine. Here immunoSEQ multiplex PCR was the method, and the copy in TCRdb shows in-frame clones only, minus some. The table lists some 160,000 clones, around 90% of them singletons. The source material was peripheral blood, sampled 28 days after the second AZD1222 dose. These receptors were collected from an adult who received the AZD1222 COVID-19 vaccine. The conserved cysteine and the conserved F or W are not part of the CDR3 here. Fields, in order: J gene, V gene, CDR3 protein.

j_gene: TRBJ2-2
v_gene: TRBV3-1/TRBV3-2
CDR3aa: ASSQTSGYTGELF

j_gene: TRBJ1-1
v_gene: TRBV5-6
CDR3aa: ASGGQGVTEAF

j_gene: TRBJ2-7
v_gene: TRBV3-1/TRBV3-2
CDR3aa: ASSLGQGAYEQY

j_gene: TRBJ2-2
v_gene: TRBV14
CDR3aa: ASSRGIRGGNGELF

j_gene: TRBJ1-4
v_gene: TRBV6-6
CDR3aa: ASSPNGGLGVGEKLF

j_gene: TRBJ1-4
v_gene: TRBV6-1
CDR3aa: ASSEVQGANEKLF

j_gene: TRBJ2-6
v_gene: TRBV7-2
CDR3aa: ASSLVMGQGSGANVLT

j_gene: TRBJ1-1
v_gene: TRBV19
CDR3aa: ASSTHTEAF

j_gene: TRBJ2-1
v_gene: TRBV5-4
CDR3aa: ASSQTGTGKYNEQF

j_gene: TRBJ2-1
v_gene: TRBV18
CDR3aa: ASSPRGTFNEQF

j_gene: TRBJ2-2
v_gene: TRBV6-5
CDR3aa: AGTSGGAAGELF